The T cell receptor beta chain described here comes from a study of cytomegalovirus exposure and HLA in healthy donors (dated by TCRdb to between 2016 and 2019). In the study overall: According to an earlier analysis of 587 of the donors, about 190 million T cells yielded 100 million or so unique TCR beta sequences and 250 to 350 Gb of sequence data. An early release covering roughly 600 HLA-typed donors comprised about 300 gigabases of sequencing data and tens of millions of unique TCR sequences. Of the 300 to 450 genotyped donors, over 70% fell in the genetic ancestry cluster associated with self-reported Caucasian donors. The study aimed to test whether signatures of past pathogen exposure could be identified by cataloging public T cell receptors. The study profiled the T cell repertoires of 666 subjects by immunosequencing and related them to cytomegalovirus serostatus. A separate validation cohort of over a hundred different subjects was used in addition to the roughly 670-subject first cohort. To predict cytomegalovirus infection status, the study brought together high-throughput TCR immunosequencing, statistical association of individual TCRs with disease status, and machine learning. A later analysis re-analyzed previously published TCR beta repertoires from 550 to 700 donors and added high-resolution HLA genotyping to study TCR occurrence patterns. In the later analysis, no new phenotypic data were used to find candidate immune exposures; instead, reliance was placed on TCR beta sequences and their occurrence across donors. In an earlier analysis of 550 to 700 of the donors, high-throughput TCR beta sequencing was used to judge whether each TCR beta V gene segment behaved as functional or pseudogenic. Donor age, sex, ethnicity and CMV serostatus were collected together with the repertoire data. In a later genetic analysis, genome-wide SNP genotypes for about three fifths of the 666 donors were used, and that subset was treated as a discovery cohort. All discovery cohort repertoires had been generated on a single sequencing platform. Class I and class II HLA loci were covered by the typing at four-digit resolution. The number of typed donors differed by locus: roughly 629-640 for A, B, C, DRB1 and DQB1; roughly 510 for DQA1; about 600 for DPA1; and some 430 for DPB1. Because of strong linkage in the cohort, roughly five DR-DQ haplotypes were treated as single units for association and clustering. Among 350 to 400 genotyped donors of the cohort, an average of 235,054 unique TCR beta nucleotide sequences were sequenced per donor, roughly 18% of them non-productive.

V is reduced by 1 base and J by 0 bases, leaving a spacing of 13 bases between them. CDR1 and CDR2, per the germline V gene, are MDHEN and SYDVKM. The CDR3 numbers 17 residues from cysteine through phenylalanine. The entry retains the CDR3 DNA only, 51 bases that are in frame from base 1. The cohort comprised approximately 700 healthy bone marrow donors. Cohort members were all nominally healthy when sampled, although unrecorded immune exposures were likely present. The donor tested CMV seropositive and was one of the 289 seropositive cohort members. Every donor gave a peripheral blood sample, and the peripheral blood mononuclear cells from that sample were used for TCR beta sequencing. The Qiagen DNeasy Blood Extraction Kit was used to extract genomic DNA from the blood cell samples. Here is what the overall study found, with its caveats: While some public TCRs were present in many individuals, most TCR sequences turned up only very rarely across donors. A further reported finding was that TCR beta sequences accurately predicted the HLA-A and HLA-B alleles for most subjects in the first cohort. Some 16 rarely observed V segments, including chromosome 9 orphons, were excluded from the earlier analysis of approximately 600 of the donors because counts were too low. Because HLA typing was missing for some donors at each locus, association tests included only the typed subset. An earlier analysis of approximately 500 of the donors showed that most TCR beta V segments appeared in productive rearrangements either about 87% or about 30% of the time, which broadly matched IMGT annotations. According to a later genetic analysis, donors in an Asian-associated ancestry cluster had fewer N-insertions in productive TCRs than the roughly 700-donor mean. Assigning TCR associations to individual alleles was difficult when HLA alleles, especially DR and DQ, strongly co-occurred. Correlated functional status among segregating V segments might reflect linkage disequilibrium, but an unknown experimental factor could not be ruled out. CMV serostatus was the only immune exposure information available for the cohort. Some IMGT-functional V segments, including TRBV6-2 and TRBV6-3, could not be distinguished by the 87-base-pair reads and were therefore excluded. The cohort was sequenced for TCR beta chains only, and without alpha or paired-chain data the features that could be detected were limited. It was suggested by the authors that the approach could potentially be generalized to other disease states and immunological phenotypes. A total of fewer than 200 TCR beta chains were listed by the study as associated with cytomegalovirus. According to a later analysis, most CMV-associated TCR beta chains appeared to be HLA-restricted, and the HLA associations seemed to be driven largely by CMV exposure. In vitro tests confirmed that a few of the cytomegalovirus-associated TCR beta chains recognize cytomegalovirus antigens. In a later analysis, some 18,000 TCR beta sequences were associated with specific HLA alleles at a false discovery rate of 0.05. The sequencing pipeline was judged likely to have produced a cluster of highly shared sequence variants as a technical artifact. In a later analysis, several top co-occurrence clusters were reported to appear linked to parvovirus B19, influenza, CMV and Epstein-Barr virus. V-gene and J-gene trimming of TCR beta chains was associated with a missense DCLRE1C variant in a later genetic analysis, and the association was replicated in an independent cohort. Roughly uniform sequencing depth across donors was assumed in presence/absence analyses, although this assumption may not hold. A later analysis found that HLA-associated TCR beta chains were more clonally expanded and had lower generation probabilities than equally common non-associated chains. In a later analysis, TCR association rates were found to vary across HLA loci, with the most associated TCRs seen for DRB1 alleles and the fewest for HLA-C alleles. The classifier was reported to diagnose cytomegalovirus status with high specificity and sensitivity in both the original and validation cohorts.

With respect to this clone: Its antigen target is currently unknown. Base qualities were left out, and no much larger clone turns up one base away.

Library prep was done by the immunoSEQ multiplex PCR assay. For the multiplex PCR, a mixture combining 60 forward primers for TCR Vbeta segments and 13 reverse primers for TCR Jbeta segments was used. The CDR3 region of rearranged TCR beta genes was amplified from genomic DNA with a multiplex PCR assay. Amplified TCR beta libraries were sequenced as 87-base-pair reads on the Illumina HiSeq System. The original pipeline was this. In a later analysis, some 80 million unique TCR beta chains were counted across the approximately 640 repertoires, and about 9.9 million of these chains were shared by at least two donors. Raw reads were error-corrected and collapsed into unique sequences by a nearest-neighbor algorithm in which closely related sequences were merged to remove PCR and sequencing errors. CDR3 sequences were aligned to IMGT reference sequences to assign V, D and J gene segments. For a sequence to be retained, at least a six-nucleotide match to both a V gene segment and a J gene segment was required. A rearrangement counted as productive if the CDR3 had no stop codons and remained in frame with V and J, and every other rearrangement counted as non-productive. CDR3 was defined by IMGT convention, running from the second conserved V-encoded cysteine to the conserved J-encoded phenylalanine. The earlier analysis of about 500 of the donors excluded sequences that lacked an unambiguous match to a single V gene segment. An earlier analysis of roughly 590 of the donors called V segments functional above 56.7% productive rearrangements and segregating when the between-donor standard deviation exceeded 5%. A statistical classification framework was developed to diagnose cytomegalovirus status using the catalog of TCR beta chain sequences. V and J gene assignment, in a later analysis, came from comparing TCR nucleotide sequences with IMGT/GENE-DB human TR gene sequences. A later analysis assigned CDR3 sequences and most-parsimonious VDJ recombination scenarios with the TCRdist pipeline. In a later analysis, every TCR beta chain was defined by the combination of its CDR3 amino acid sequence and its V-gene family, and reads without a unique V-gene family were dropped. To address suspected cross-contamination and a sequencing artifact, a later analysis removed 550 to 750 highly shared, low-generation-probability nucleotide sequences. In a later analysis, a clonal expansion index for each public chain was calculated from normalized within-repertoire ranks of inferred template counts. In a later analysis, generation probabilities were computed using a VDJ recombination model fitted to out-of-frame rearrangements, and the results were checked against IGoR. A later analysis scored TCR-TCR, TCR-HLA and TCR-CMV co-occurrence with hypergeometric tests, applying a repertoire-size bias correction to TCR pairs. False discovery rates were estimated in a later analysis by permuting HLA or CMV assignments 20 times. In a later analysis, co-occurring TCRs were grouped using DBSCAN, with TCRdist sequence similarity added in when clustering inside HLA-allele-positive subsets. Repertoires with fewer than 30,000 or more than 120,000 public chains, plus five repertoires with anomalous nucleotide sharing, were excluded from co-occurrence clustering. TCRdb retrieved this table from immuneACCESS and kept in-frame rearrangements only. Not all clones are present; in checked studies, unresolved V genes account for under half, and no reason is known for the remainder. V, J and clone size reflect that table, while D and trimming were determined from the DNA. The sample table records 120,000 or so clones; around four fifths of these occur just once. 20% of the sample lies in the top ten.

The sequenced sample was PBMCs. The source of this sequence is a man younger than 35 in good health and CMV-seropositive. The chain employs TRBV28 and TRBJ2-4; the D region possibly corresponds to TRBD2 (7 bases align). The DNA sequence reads TGTGCCAGCAGTTTATCCCTAGGGGGGGAAGCCAAAAACATTCAGTACTTC. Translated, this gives CASSLSLGGEAKNIQYF.